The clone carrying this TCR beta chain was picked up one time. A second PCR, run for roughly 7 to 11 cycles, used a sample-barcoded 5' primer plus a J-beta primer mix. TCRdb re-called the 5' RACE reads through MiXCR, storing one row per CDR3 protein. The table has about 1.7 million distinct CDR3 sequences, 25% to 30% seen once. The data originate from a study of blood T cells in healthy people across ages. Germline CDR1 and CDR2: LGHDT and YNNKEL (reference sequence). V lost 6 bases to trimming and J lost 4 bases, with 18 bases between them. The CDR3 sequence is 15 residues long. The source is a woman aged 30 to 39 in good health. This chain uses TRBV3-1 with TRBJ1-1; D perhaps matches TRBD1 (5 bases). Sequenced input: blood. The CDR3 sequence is CASRAPGPVSTEAFF. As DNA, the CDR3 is TGTGCCAGCAGGGCCCCGGGACCTGTAAGCACTGAAGCTTTCTTT.